This passage covers 14 T cell receptor beta chains from one sample sequenced in a study of radiotherapy plus CTLA-4 blockade in lung cancer. The assay was immunoSEQ multiplex PCR, and TCRdb's table has in-frame clones only and misses some. The data contain approximately 82,000 clones, around four fifths of them singletons. The source was peripheral blood, collected from a patient treated with radiotherapy plus ipilimumab. The receptors originated from a human donor with non-small cell lung cancer that progressed on radiotherapy plus ipilimumab.

This clone turned up a few times. The chain's CDR3 is CASGVAHRGEQFF. DNA for the CDR3: TGTGCCAGCGGGGTAGCCCACCGCGGTGAGCAGTTCTTC. The chain uses TRBV7-9 and TRBJ2-1, with D unresolved. V gave up 8 bases and J gave up 9 bases, with 17 bases separating them. CDR1 is SEHNR and CDR2 is FQNEAQ in the germline V gene (reference sequence). The CDR3 covers 13 residues.

The chain links TRBV18 to TRBJ2-7; D is possibly TRBD1 (6 bases). The CDR3 has 15 residues. V was shortened by 4 bases and J by 2 bases, with 15 bases between the two germline ends. From germline, CDR1 is KGHSH and CDR2 LQKENI. CDR3 sequence (DNA): TGTGCCAGCTCACTCGCCAGACAGGAGACCTACGAGCAGTACTTC. It encodes CASSLARQETYEQYF.

The chain carries TRBV4-1 and TRBJ2-1, with 9 bases that match TRBD2. Looked up from germline, CDR1 is MGHRA and CDR2 is YSYEKL. The V gene end was trimmed by 0 bases and the J gene end by 4 bases; junction bases not matched to a gene: 4. CDR3 length: 16 residues. This CDR3 reads CASSQEPAGGYNEQFF. CDR3 coding DNA: TGCGCCAGCAGCCAAGAACCAGCGGGGGGATACAATGAGCAGTTCTTC.

The chain combines TRBV6-5 with TRBJ1-1; weak D call: TRBD1 (6 bases). Germline V gene sequence: CDR1 MNHEY, CDR2 SVGAGI. Trimming took 0 bases from V and 4 from J, leaving 12 bases between them. The CDR3 extends over 15 amino acids. CDR3 nucleotides: TGTGCCAGCAGTTACTCGGGGGCCTGGGGCACTGAAGCTTTCTTT. Protein product: CASSYSGAWGTEAFF.

This chain uses TRBV7-3 with TRBJ2-3, with 11 bases matching TRBD2. The CDR3 sequence is 17 residues long. CDR1 and CDR2 (germline): SGHTA, FQGTGA. V lost 5 bases to trimming and J lost 0 bases; unmatched junction nucleotides: 7. CDR3 protein: CASSQTASGRSTDTQYF. DNA of the CDR3: TGTGCCAGCAGCCAGACAGCTAGCGGGAGGAGCACAGATACGCAGTATTTT.

The gene calls are TRBV27 and TRBJ1-4; weak D call: TRBD1 (5 bases). The CDR3 runs to 17 residues. V lost 0 bases and J 8 bases, leaving 19 bases between the germline ends. Looked up from germline, CDR1 is MNHEY and CDR2 is SMNVEV (reference sequence). The CDR3 here is CASSLSRRGVRYEKLFF. The CDR3 DNA sequence: TGTGCCAGCAGTTTATCTCGAAGGGGTGTTAGGTACGAAAAACTGTTTTTT.

CDR3 DNA: TGTGCCAGCAGCCTAGGGGGGGGGCTTAGTTGGGCCAATGAGCAGTTCTTC. Translated: CASSLGGGLSWANEQFF. The gene calls are TRBV7-9 and TRBJ2-1, with D possibly matching TRBD2 (7 bases). V was clipped by 5 bases and J by 6 bases, with 23 bases between them. The V gene's germline CDR1 is SEHNR and CDR2 FQNEAQ (reference sequence). The length of the CDR3 is 17 residues.

The V gene is TRBV6-5, the J gene TRBJ2-7; D may be TRBD1 or TRBD2 (6 bases each). Trimming left V 5 bases short and J 5 bases short, with 19 bases between. The CDR3 is 15 residues long. Germline CDR1 reads MNHEY; CDR2 reads SVGAGI. CDR3 DNA sequence: TGTGCCAGCAGTCCCGGACGGATCGGGGGCGACGAGCAGTACTTC. Translating it yields CASSPGRIGGDEQYF.

The V gene is TRBV29-1, the J gene TRBJ1-4; D call uncertain. The CDR3 spans 12 residues. Germline CDR1 and CDR2: SQVTM and ANQGSEA. The V end was cut by 5 bases, the J end by 4 bases, with 8 bases between. CDR3 sequence (DNA): TGCAGCGTTAGCACAGTTAATGAAAAACTGTTTTTT. This translates into CSVSTVNEKLFF.

The chain recombines TRBV4-3 with TRBJ2-3; weak D call: TRBD2 (5 bases). CDR1 LGHNA and CDR2 YSLEER come from the germline V gene. This CDR3 region has 15 residues. V was cut by 0 bases and J by 0 bases, with 7 bases left in between. The chain's CDR3 is CASSQDGESTDTQYF. CDR3 sequence (DNA): TGCGCCAGCAGCCAAGATGGGGAGAGCACAGATACGCAGTATTTT.

This clone was recorded a few times. The J gene is TRBJ2-7, the V gene TRBV5-4; 9 bases match TRBD2. The CDR3 is made up of 15 amino acids. CDR1 SGHNT and CDR2 YYREEE come from the germline V gene (reference sequence). The V and J ends lost 4 bases and 4 bases, in that order; junction bases with no gene match: 9. CDR3 coding DNA: TGTGCCAGCAGCCGGGCCTCGGCGGGAGGGTACGAGCAGTACTTC. Translating it yields CASSRASAGGYEQYF.

Worth noting for this clone: The junction departs from the called germline gene at one end, perhaps through a read error. CDR3 loop: CASSAFIGRNTGELLF. DNA for the CDR3: TGTGCCAGCAGCGCCTTCATCGGGAGGAACACCGGGGAGCTGCTTTTT. V usage is TRBV9 and J usage is TRBJ2-2; 7 bases are shared with TRBD2. The length of the CDR3 is 16 residues. Per germline, CDR1 SGDLS and CDR2 YYNGEE.

Comments on this clone: Its ends do not fully match the called genes, so a read error is possible. The V gene is TRBV5-1, the J gene TRBJ1-6; 7 positions agree with TRBD1. The CDR3 is 16 amino acids. CDR1 and CDR2 (germline): SGHRS, YFSETQ. The CDR3 sequence is CTSSLGQGVSNSPLHF. CDR3 nucleotides: TGCACCAGCAGCTTGGGTCAGGGGGTGAGTAATTCACCCCTCCACTTT.

The V and J genes are TRBV19 and TRBJ1-2; weak D call: TRBD1 (5 bases). Germline CDR1 LNHDA, CDR2 SQIVND (reference sequence). The CDR3 has 14 residues. V was cut by 7 bases and J by 7 bases, with 19 bases left in between. This CDR3 is CASKRDYSGVGYTF. The CDR3 DNA follows: TGTGCCAGTAAGAGGGACTACTCTGGGGTTGGCTACACCTTC.